This TCR beta chain was recovered during a study of blood T cell repertoires in COVID-19. Study at large: PBMCs, B-cell-depleted T cells, or T cells were the source of the cDNA or gDNA that made up the material.

In the authors' methods: How many nucleated cells were present was estimated from reference gene primer amplification. Profiling relied on immunoSEQ multiplex PCR, and the TCRdb table lists in-frame clones only, not all of them. From that table come the V and J calls and clone size; the DNA was used to work out D and trimming. The sample consists of approximately 190,000 clones, 80% of them appearing once. Trimming took 0 bases from V and 7 from J, leaving 7 bases between them. Per the germline V gene, CDR1 is SGHNT and CDR2 is YENEEA. This CDR3 has 13 amino acids. The V gene is TRBV11-3, the J gene TRBJ2-1; D remains ambiguous. Sequenced sample: peripheral blood. The sequence was collected from a man aged 55 to 70 with acute or convalescent COVID-19. As DNA, the CDR3 is TGTGCCAGCAGCTTAGATCCCGAGAATGAGCAGTTCTTC. Protein sequence: CASSLDPENEQFF.